A single sample gave rise to the 26 T cell receptor beta chains below, sequenced in a study of blood T cell repertoires in COVID-19. The data were produced by immunoSEQ multiplex PCR, yet TCRdb's version contains in-frame clones alone and is incomplete. The sample has 130,000 to 150,000 clones; over 80% are singletons. Sequencing was carried out using PBMCs or T cells enriched from blood (not recorded which). All receptors come from a woman aged 45-65 years who had been exposed to COVID-19.

This chain uses TRBV19 with TRBJ1-1, with TRBD1 matching 10 bases. From germline, CDR1 is LNHDA and CDR2 SQIVND (reference sequence). This CDR3 has 16 residues. J gave up 11 bases and V 6 bases, and 18 bases lay outside the gene matches. CDR3 region: CASRDMRQGAVRGAFF. In DNA form, the CDR3 reads TGTGCCAGTAGGGACATGCGACAGGGGGCCGTTCGGGGGGCTTTCTTT.

The V gene is TRBV9, the J gene TRBJ1-1; TRBD1 aligns across 9 bases. CDR1 is SGDLS, CDR2 YYNGEE, per germline. This CDR3 region has 16 residues. The V and J ends lost 4 bases and 1 base, in that order; junction bases with no gene match: 8. The CDR3 spells CASSPRLQGANTEAFF. The CDR3 DNA sequence: TGTGCCAGCAGCCCCCGGTTACAGGGGGCGAACACTGAAGCTTTCTTT.

The V and J genes are TRBV6-5 and TRBJ1-2; 7 nucleotides match TRBD1. After removal of 8 bases from V and 6 bases from J, the junction contained 9 bases not matched to a gene. Germline CDR1 reads MNHEY; CDR2 reads SVGAGI. This CDR3 is built from 13 residues. This chain's CDR3 is CASRDSGSHGYTF. The CDR3 nucleotides read TGTGCCAGCCGGGACAGCGGGTCGCATGGCTACACCTTC.

This rearrangement joins TRBV2 to TRBJ2-7; possible D gene TRBD2, 5 bases. Germline-derived CDR1 and CDR2 are SNHLY and FYNNEI. The CDR3 extends over 14 amino acids. Deletions cut 0 bases from V and 6 bases from J, with 12 bases between. The CDR3 loop is CASSEARGLIEQYF. The CDR3 DNA is TGTGCCAGCAGTGAAGCCCGAGGACTGATCGAGCAGTACTTC.

V usage is TRBV4-1 and J usage is TRBJ1-2, with TRBD1 matching over 9 bases. Germline V gene data show CDR1 as MGHRA and CDR2 as YSYEKL. Trimming removed 4 bases from V and 6 bases from J; junction bases left unmatched: 6. The CDR3 runs 14 residues. The CDR3 loop is CASSLRTGANGYTF. The CDR3 coding sequence is TGCGCCAGCAGCCTACGGACAGGGGCGAATGGCTACACCTTC.

The V gene is TRBV7-9, the J gene TRBJ2-5, with D possibly being TRBD1 (6 bases). CDR1 and CDR2 (germline): SEHNR, FQNEAQ (reference sequence). The CDR3 is 16 amino acids. V was trimmed by 1 base and J by 2 bases, leaving 14 bases between them. The chain's CDR3 is CASSLVGAHLQETQYF. CDR3 coding DNA: TGTGCCAGCAGCTTAGTGGGGGCGCACCTTCAAGAGACCCAGTACTTC.

This clone appeared once. The rearrangement joins TRBV2 to TRBJ1-2, with 7 bases matching TRBD1. In germline, CDR1 is SNHLY, CDR2 FYNNEI. V gave up 8 bases and J gave up 7 bases; unmatched junction bases: 10. The CDR3 runs 13 residues. The CDR3 DNA is TGTGCCAGCTGCAGGACAGGAGGAATTGGCTACACCTTC. As protein: CASCRTGGIGYTF.

The rearrangement uses TRBV19 and TRBJ2-7; maybe TRBD2 (6 bases). The CDR3 spans 14 residues. With 6 bases removed from V and 4 bases from J, the gap between germline ends came to 16 bases. The germline CDR1 and CDR2 sequences are LNHDA and SQIVND (reference sequence). Written as DNA, the CDR3 is TGTGCCAGTAGGGGACGTGGTGGGGGGTACGAGCAGTACTTC. Translated, it gives CASRGRGGGYEQYF.

V usage is TRBV27 and J usage is TRBJ2-5, with 14 bases aligning to TRBD2. Germline V lookup: CDR1 MNHEY, CDR2 SMNVEV (reference sequence). Trimming took 6 bases from V and 3 from J; bases not matched to a gene: 9. CDR3 length: 17 amino acids. CDR3 residues: CASSRGLAGVREETQYF. For the CDR3, the DNA is TGTGCCAGCAGCAGGGGACTAGCGGGAGTAAGGGAAGAGACCCAGTACTTC.

The chain uses TRBV14 and TRBJ2-7, with D hard to call. V was pared by 2 bases and J by 4 bases, with 3 bases between. CDR3 size: 11 residues. Germline-derived CDR1 and CDR2 are SGHDN and FVKESK. CDR3 in amino acids: CASSQHYEQYF. CDR3 in DNA: TGTGCCAGCAGCCAACATTACGAGCAGTACTTC.

This clone was seen just once. V and J are TRBV30 and TRBJ1-3; the D gene is possibly TRBD1 (5 bases). Germline values: CDR1 GTSNPN, CDR2 SVGIG (reference sequence). Between the trimmed V and J ends, which lost 2 bases and 2 bases, there was a span of 10 bases. The length of the CDR3 is 14 residues. The chain's CDR3 is CAWSQGKTGNTIYF. As DNA, the CDR3 is TGTGCCTGGAGTCAGGGAAAGACTGGAAACACCATATATTTT.

The V and J genes are TRBV7-9 and TRBJ1-6, with a tentative D call TRBD1 (6 bases). The CDR3 loop spans 16 amino acids. V lost 1 base and J lost 10, with 17 bases in between. Germline V lookup: CDR1 SEHNR, CDR2 FQNEAQ (reference sequence). The CDR3: CASSLEGAGVGSPLHF. DNA for the CDR3: TGTGCCAGCAGCTTAGAAGGGGCAGGGGTTGGCTCACCCCTCCACTTT.

With respect to this clone: A junction boundary mismatches the germline segment, possibly from a read error. The CDR3 loop reads CATSVAVYSEQFF. CDR3 nucleotide sequence: TGTGCCACCAGTGTAGCGGTCTACAGTGAGCAGTTCTTC. The chain couples TRBV24-1 to TRBJ2-1; weak D call: TRBD2 (6 bases). Germline CDR1 is KGHDR and CDR2 is SFDVKD. This CDR3 is built from 13 residues.

The chain recombines TRBV5-1 with TRBJ2-7, with TRBD1 as a possible D gene (6 bases). From germline, CDR1 is SGHRS and CDR2 YFSETQ. The CDR3 loop spans 14 amino acids. Trimming took 6 bases from V and 2 from J, leaving 15 bases between them. The CDR3 DNA reads as TGCGCCAGCAACTTAAAAGGGACAACCTACGAGCAGTACTTC. This translates into CASNLKGTTYEQYF.

The chain employs TRBV25-1 and TRBJ2-1, with 9 bases that match TRBD2. V lost 6 bases, J lost 8 bases, and 14 bases stayed unmatched. Germline CDR1 is MGHDK and CDR2 is SYGVNS. CDR3 size: 16 residues. The CDR3 DNA follows: TGTGCCAGCAGCCACAGGTGGCGGGGGGGCCGGGATGAGCAGTTCTTC. As protein: CASSHRWRGGRDEQFF.

This clone was seen once. J is TRBJ2-5 and V is TRBV2, with D tentatively TRBD2 (6 bases). The germline V gene encodes CDR1 SNHLY and CDR2 FYNNEI. The CDR3 spans 15 residues. V shed 4 bases and J shed 4 bases, with 16 bases lying between them. In DNA form, the CDR3 reads TGTGCCAGCAGTGGAGGTGCGGGACCTGGAGAGACCCAGTACTTC. Its protein product is CASSGGAGPGETQYF.

This clone was detected only once. This rearrangement joins TRBV19 to TRBJ1-4; a possible D gene is TRBD1 (6 bases). Trimming cost V 5 bases and J 8 bases, with 15 bases left between them. Per the germline V gene, CDR1 is LNHDA and CDR2 is SQIVND (reference sequence). The CDR3 is made up of 14 amino acids. CDR3 DNA: TGTGCCAGTAGTTCATTCCCACAGGGAGAAAAACTGTTTTTT. As protein: CASSSFPQGEKLFF.

The rearrangement links TRBV18 to TRBJ1-1; 8 bases agree with TRBD1. Germline V gene lookup returns CDR1 KGHSH and CDR2 LQKENI. The CDR3 covers 15 residues. Trimming took 6 bases from V and 1 from J; bases not matched to a gene: 7. In nucleotides, the CDR3 is TGTGCCAGCTCCCATGACAGGGGCACGAACACTGAAGCTTTCTTT. This translates into CASSHDRGTNTEAFF. Looking up the rest from reference TRBV18 and TRBJ1-1 gives the full variable domain: NAGVMQNPRHLVRRRGQEARLRCSPMKGHSHVYWYRQLPEEGLKFMVYLQKENIIDESGMPKERFSAEFPKEGPSILRIQQVVRGDSAAYFCASSHDRGTNTEAFFGQGTRLTVV.

The genes are TRBV29-1 and TRBJ1-3; D remains unclear. V gave up 4 bases and J gave up 0 bases, with 10 bases separating them. Germline lookup yields CDR1 SQVTM and CDR2 ANQGSEA. The CDR3 is made up of 14 amino acids. In DNA form, the CDR3 reads TGCAGCGTTGTGGGGAGTCACTCTGGAAACACCATATATTTT. Encoded protein: CSVVGSHSGNTIYF.

In DNA form, the CDR3 reads TGTGCCACCAGCGGGGGATCGACTAGCGGGATCAATGAGCAGTTCTTC. It specifies CATSGGSTSGINEQFF. V usage is TRBV15 and J usage is TRBJ2-1, with 11 bases that match TRBD2. Germline CDR1 reads LNHNV; CDR2 reads YYDKDF (reference sequence). J was trimmed by 6 bases and V by 5 bases; bases with no gene match: 9. The CDR3 loop spans 16 amino acids.

V is TRBV4-2 and J is TRBJ2-7; D possibly corresponds to TRBD2 (6 bases). Trimming cost V 0 bases and J 6 bases, with 12 bases left between them. The CDR3 covers 14 residues. Germline CDR1 reads LGHNA; CDR2 reads YNFKEQ. DNA of the CDR3: TGTGCCAGCAGCCAAGATCGGGGAGCGGGCGAGCAGTACTTC. Translation gives CASSQDRGAGEQYF.

This clone was counted only a few times. CDR3 residues: CASHTSGSYEQYF. CDR3 DNA sequence: TGTGCCAGCCACACTAGCGGGTCCTACGAGCAGTACTTC. J is TRBJ2-7 and V is TRBV3-1 (or the pseudogene TRBV3-2), with 9 bases aligning to TRBD2. With 8 bases clipped from V and 1 base from J, the junction kept 3 bases outside the gene matches. The CDR3 is 13 residues long. The V gene's germline CDR1 is LGHDT and CDR2 YNNKEL (reference sequence).

The V and J genes are TRBV6-8 and TRBJ2-7; 9 bases line up with TRBD2. Losses at the gene ends were 2 bases for V and 2 bases for J; bases not matched to a gene: 4. This CDR3 spans 15 amino acids. CDR1 and CDR2 from the germline V gene are MNHGY and SAAAGT. This CDR3 is CASSYPSGNAYEQYF. CDR3 coding DNA: TGTGCCAGCAGTTACCCTAGCGGGAATGCCTACGAGCAGTACTTC.

V usage is TRBV3-1 (or the pseudogene TRBV3-2) and J usage is TRBJ1-3; D not resolved. CDR3 length equals 15 residues. V was clipped by 0 bases and J by 3 bases, with 9 bases between them. Germline V gene lookup returns CDR1 LGHDT and CDR2 YNNKEL (reference sequence). For the CDR3, the DNA is TGTGCCAGCAGCCAAGATCAGCGGGTTGGAAACACCATATATTTT. This sequence encodes CASSQDQRVGNTIYF.

This clone was counted once. J is TRBJ2-5 and V is TRBV29-1, with 11 nucleotides matching TRBD2. The V and J ends lost 4 bases and 5 bases, in that order; junction bases with no gene match: 15. Germline V gives CDR1 SQVTM, CDR2 ANQGSEA. This CDR3 comprises 17 residues. CDR3 sequence (DNA): TGCAGCGTTGGGCCGACTAGCGGGGTCACCTTCAGGGAGACCCAGTACTTC. Its protein is CSVGPTSGVTFRETQYF.

V and J are TRBV4-3 and TRBJ2-2; possibly TRBD2 for D (6 bases). CDR1 LGHNA and CDR2 YSLEER come from the germline V gene. CDR3 size: 14 residues. V shed 2 bases and J shed 6 bases, with 10 bases lying between them. The CDR3 bases are TGCGCCAGCAGCCAATTACTAGCATCCGGGGAGCTGTTTTTT. It codes for CASSQLLASGELFF.